One and the same sample provided the 12 T cell receptor beta chains below, sequenced in a study of T-cell memory formation after mild COVID-19. TCRdb re-derived calls from the 5' RACE reads in MiXCR, one entry per CDR3 protein. The table shows 200,000 to 300,000 distinct CDR3 sequences, with 15% to 20% occurring only once. Sequencing was performed on PBMCs or a T cell subset sorted from them (not recorded which). Receptors originate from a man in his late teens or twenties who had mild COVID-19 (a few samples of this study predate the infection). Cell type and time point are not known.

J is TRBJ1-1 and V is TRBV7-8; no reliable D call. V dropped 5 bases and J dropped 6 bases, with 10 bases sitting between them. The CDR3 runs to 12 residues. From germline, CDR1 is SGHVS and CDR2 FQNEAQ. CDR3 residues: CASSPPGSEAFF. In DNA form, the CDR3 reads TGTGCCAGCAGCCCCCCGGGATCTGAAGCTTTCTTT.

This clonotype was detected a few times. The rearrangement joins TRBV4-2 to TRBJ2-5; the D gene is possibly TRBD2 (5 bases). V lost 1 base to trimming and J lost 2 bases, with 14 bases between them. The CDR3 is 16 amino acids. Germline values: CDR1 LGHNA, CDR2 YNFKEQ. The CDR3 nucleotides read TGTGCCAGCAGCCAAGGTACCGTAAGGACTCAAGAGACCCAGTACTTC. Amino acid sequence: CASSQGTVRTQETQYF.

This clonotype was observed a handful of times. V and J are TRBV12-3 or TRBV12-4 and TRBJ1-5; 7 nucleotides agree with TRBD1. The CDR3 spans 15 residues. V gave up 3 bases and J gave up 5 bases; unmatched junction bases: 7. The CDR3 DNA reads TGTGCCAGCAGTTTTAGTCGACAGGGCTATCAGCCCCAGCATTTT. Translation: CASSFSRQGYQPQHF.

This clonotype has ten or more counts. CDR3 sequence: CASSRLAGYNEQFF. The CDR3 DNA reads TGTGCCAGCAGCCGCCTAGCGGGGTACAATGAGCAGTTCTTC. The chain employs TRBV7-2 and TRBJ2-1, with 9 nucleotides matching TRBD2. Trimming removed 5 bases from V and 4 bases from J; junction bases left unmatched: 3. The CDR3 is made up of 14 amino acids. Germline V lookup: CDR1 SGHTA, CDR2 FQGNSA.

This clonotype turned up a few times. The CDR3 reads CASSSGGAPRGGEAFF. Written as DNA, the CDR3 is TGTGCCAGCAGCTCCGGGGGTGCCCCGCGGGGTGGTGAAGCTTTCTTT. The chain uses TRBV7-9 and TRBJ1-1, with D maybe TRBD1 (5 bases). Germline CDR1 and CDR2: SEHNR and FQNEAQ (reference sequence). Trimming stripped 4 bases from V and 7 bases from J, with 22 bases between. The length of the CDR3 is 16 residues.

This clonotype was recorded a few times. The chain couples TRBV5-5 to TRBJ1-4, with 7 bases lining up with TRBD1. Germline V gene sequence: CDR1 SGHKS, CDR2 YYEKEE (reference sequence). V lost 5 bases, J lost 7 bases, and 5 bases stayed unmatched. The CDR3 is 13 residues long. The CDR3 bases are TGTGCCAGCAGAGGGGGCGCGGGTGAAAAACTGTTTTTT. It codes for CASRGGAGEKLFF.

A few counts support this clonotype. No conserved phenylalanine or tryptophan is present at the end of the CDR3, so a read error is the likely explanation. The limits of the CDR3 on the DNA are not certain, so only TCRdb's listed CDR3 is given. V usage is TRBV11-2 and J usage is TRBJ2-5. The length of the CDR3 is 11 amino acids, counting both ends. Per germline, CDR1 SGHAT and CDR2 FQNNGV. CDR3 protein: CASSSLSGSTI.

The chain combines TRBV6-5 with TRBJ1-5, with TRBD1 identical over 7 bases. After removal of 0 bases from V and 5 bases from J, the junction contained 7 bases not matched to a gene. The CDR3 spans 16 residues. Germline V CDR1 and CDR2: MNHEY, SVGAGI. Here the CDR3 reads CASSYSARDRYQPQHF. CDR3 nucleotide sequence: TGTGCCAGCAGTTACTCCGCCCGGGACAGATATCAGCCCCAGCATTTT.

In this sample, this clonotype turned up a few times. The chain has TRBV7-2 and TRBJ2-5; D remains ambiguous. V gave up 0 bases and J gave up 5 bases, with 13 bases separating them. The CDR3 contains 15 residues. Germline V lookup: CDR1 SGHTA, CDR2 FQGNSA. CDR3 residues: CASSLATYGSETQYF. CDR3 coding DNA: TGTGCCAGCAGCTTAGCCACATATGGGTCGGAGACCCAGTACTTC. The entire variable domain, with the rest obtained from reference TRBV7-2 and TRBJ2-5, is as follows: GAGVSQSPSNKVTEKGKDVELRCDPISGHTALYWYRQSLGQGLEFLIYFQGNSAPDKSGLPSDRFSAERTGGSVSTLTIQRTQQEDSAVYLCASSLATYGSETQYFGPGTRLLVL.

V and J are TRBV28 and TRBJ1-1; tentatively, D is TRBD1 (5 bases). The V and J ends lost 6 bases and 5 bases respectively, with 16 bases between them. CDR1 and CDR2 from the germline V gene are MDHEN and SYDVKM. The CDR3 spans 14 residues. The CDR3, as DNA: TGTGCCAGCAGCACCCCGCGGGGGGGGACTGAAGCTTTCTTT. Protein product: CASSTPRGGTEAFF. Full variable domain (remainder filled in from reference TRBV28 and TRBJ1-1): DVKVTQSSRYLVKRTGEKVFLECVQDMDHENMFWYRQDPGLGLRLIYFSYDVKMKEKGDIPEGYSVSREKKERFSLILESASTNQTSMYLCASSTPRGGTEAFFGQGTRLTVV.

This clonotype has ten or more counts. V and J are TRBV5-5 and TRBJ2-1; D remains unclear. V shed 0 bases and J shed 3 bases, with 10 bases lying between them. This CDR3 has 15 residues. From germline, CDR1 is SGHKS and CDR2 YYEKEE (reference sequence). CDR3 sequence: CASSLGGSGYNEQFF. The DNA of the CDR3 is TGTGCCAGCAGCTTGGGAGGAAGTGGCTACAATGAGCAGTTCTTC.

The V gene is TRBV6-1, the J gene TRBJ2-1, with 11 bases fitting TRBD2. From germline, CDR1 is MNHNS and CDR2 SASEGT. The CDR3 is made up of 17 amino acids. V lost 7 bases and J lost 8; bases outside the gene matches: 16. CDR3 sequence (DNA): TGTGCCAGCACGAGACTAGCGGGGATGCTCCGGCGGGATGAGCAGTTCTTC. Translated, it gives CASTRLAGMLRRDEQFF.